This T cell receptor (beta chain) derives from a study of blood T cell repertoires in COVID-19 (dated by TCRdb to between 2020 and 2021). At the level of the whole study: Samples covering the acute and convalescent phases of COVID-19 were provided by collaborators in the United States, Italy and Spain. The sample metadata nearly always contained a de-identified subject ID, COVID-19 status, age in years and sex. The prospective study material was composed of cDNA or gDNA derived from T cells, B-cell-depleted T cells, or PBMCs. Where HLA class I and class II types were available, the types were taken from metadata supplied by the sample provider, not from assay-based typing. A freely available public database, intended as a resource for researchers studying the immune response to SARS-CoV-2, is where the repertoires were released. The dataset comprised deeply sampled blood TCRbeta repertoires from subjects exposed to, actively infected with, or recovered from COVID-19. The samples were drawn from two sources: the first 160 participants of the ongoing ImmuneRACE study, and about 1,300 subjects contributed by 6 global collaborators. The paper as a whole reports these results and caveats: The amount of clinical and demographic metadata varied by source and participant and was provided uncurated.

TCRbeta CDR3 regions were amplified from genomic DNA by means of the immunoSEQ Assay, a bias-controlled multiplex PCR. The published analysis was carried out like this. The number of nucleated cells in each sample was estimated by amplification of reference gene primers within the assay. To quantify the absolute abundance of each unique TCRbeta CDR3 rearrangement, sequence reads were collapsed and filtered. For each sample, productive Simpson clonality was calculated as the square root of Simpson's diversity index over productive rearrangements. The immuneACCESS repertoire file appears here via TCRdb, limited to in-frame rearrangements. These files lack a portion of the clones; in checked studies, under half of the deficit traces to unresolved V genes, and the cause of the others is not known. Clonal size and the V and J genes are those of that table, whereas D and trimming came from the DNA. Within this sample are almost 400,000 clones, with about 90% of them counted one time only. 1.5% to 2% of the sample lies in the top ten.

As concerns this clone: This clone's antigen is unknown. No base quality information exists; no much larger clone differs at one position.

Enrolling through a virtual design, the prospective study's participants ranged in age from roughly 18 to 89 years and lived across roughly 23 United States geographic areas. In the prospective study, cohorts were assigned on the basis of participant-reported clinical history obtained from a screening survey and a study questionnaire. Recovered participants in ImmuneRACE Cohort 3 were defined by two consecutive negative NP/OP PCR tests, clearance by a healthcare professional, or resolution of symptoms. Mobile phlebotomists in the prospective study collected whole blood, serum and a nasopharyngeal or oropharyngeal swab from every participant. Prospective study participants could optionally give additional blood draws and questionnaires over an approximately 2-month period. Before DNA extraction, blood samples from the prospective study were shipped at room temperature or frozen. The source material was PBMCs or T cells enriched from blood (not recorded which). The sequence was obtained from a woman in her twenties or thirties who had recovered from COVID-19.

The CDR3 protein is CASMLPGRDQPQHF. In nucleotide form, the sequence is TGTGCCAGTATGTTACCAGGGAGGGATCAGCCCCAGCATTTT. This chain is built from TRBV19 and TRBJ1-5, with a tentative D gene TRBD1 over 5 matching bases. The CDR3 runs 14 residues from the cysteine to the phenylalanine. The retained sequence is limited to the CDR3, 42 bases, with the frame set at the first base. Looking up the germline V gene (reference sequence) yields CDR1 LNHDA and CDR2 SQIVND. At the junction V is shortened by 7 bases and J by 5 bases, with 15 bases in between.